One and the same sample provided the 22 T cell receptor beta chains below, sequenced in a study of CD8 T cells in Susac syndrome. It was with random hexamers that 0.5 to 1 ug RNA was reverse transcribed. One entry per CDR3 protein results from TCRdb running MiXCR on the immunoSEQ multiplex PCR reads. The table shows a few hundred thousand distinct CDR3 sequences, with about 94% occurring only once. Sequenced sample: CD4+ T cells from PBMCs. The receptors shown here come from a human donor with Susac syndrome.

This rearrangement joins TRBV12-3 or TRBV12-4 to TRBJ1-1; D gene unclear. This CDR3 has 14 residues. Trimming removed 0 bases at V and 4 bases at J, with 9 bases between. Here the CDR3 DNA reads TGTGCCAGCAGTTTAGCGAGGGATGTCACTGAAGCTTTCTTT. This codes for CASSLARDVTEAFF.

J is TRBJ1-6 and V is TRBV5-1, with 9 bases matching TRBD1. J lost 7 bases, V lost 2 bases, and 4 bases had no gene match. Germline CDR1 and CDR2: SGHRS and YFSETQ. The CDR3 length is 15 residues. CDR3 amino acids: CASSFPGQGNSPLHF. In DNA form, the CDR3 reads TGCGCCAGCAGCTTCCCCGGACAGGGGAATTCACCCCTCCACTTT.

This rearrangement joins TRBV20-1 to TRBJ2-5, with D possibly TRBD2 on 5 matching bases. The CDR3 has 13 residues. Germline V CDR1 and CDR2: DFQATT, SNEGSKA (reference sequence). The ends were cut back, 5 bases at V and 1 base at J, with 11 bases in the middle. The CDR3 loop reads CSARGGFQETQYF. The CDR3 DNA sequence: TGCAGTGCTCGTGGAGGTTTCCAAGAGACCCAGTACTTC.

V and J are TRBV11-1 and TRBJ2-3; a possible D gene is TRBD1 (7 bases). The length of the CDR3 is 16 residues. Trimming left V 3 bases short and J 0 bases short, with 13 bases between. CDR1 is SGHAT and CDR2 is FQDESV in the germline V gene (reference sequence). The CDR3 DNA reads as TGTGCCAGCAGCTTCGGAGGGGGACAGAGCACAGATACGCAGTATTTT. Protein sequence: CASSFGGGQSTDTQYF.

This clonotype showed up just once. The chain uses TRBV20-1 and TRBJ1-2; D may be TRBD1 (5 bases). With 7 bases removed from V and 2 bases from J, the gap between germline ends came to 11 bases. This CDR3 has 12 residues. The germline V gene has CDR1 DFQATT and CDR2 SNEGSKA (reference sequence). The CDR3 region is CSGGRENYGYTF. CDR3 bases: TGCAGTGGGGGCAGAGAAAACTATGGCTACACCTTC.

V is TRBV3-1 and J is TRBJ2-1, with 9 positions matching TRBD1. Looked up from germline, CDR1 is LGHDT and CDR2 is YNNKEL (reference sequence). V dropped 2 bases and J dropped 5; count of bases not matched to a gene: 7. The CDR3 runs to 16 residues. The CDR3 reads CASSQLETGGNNEQFF. The CDR3 bases are TGTGCCAGCAGCCAACTTGAGACAGGGGGTAACAATGAGCAGTTCTTC.

CDR3 protein: CASSGGPNNEQFF. The CDR3 DNA reads TGTGCCAGCAGTGGAGGGCCCAACAATGAGCAGTTCTTC. The chain couples TRBV2 to TRBJ2-1; possibly TRBD2 for D (5 bases). The CDR3 loop spans 13 amino acids. V lost 4 bases to trimming and J lost 5 bases, with 9 bases between them. Per germline, CDR1 SNHLY and CDR2 FYNNEI.

J is TRBJ1-5 and V is TRBV20-1; weak D call: TRBD1 (5 bases). The V end lost 0 bases, the J end lost 1 base, and 10 bases lay between the germline ends. The CDR3 has 15 residues. Germline V gene sequence: CDR1 DFQATT, CDR2 SNEGSKA (reference sequence). The CDR3 sequence: CSARDEGHSNQPQHF. Here the CDR3 DNA reads TGCAGTGCTAGAGATGAAGGACACAGCAATCAGCCCCAGCATTTT.

The chain has TRBV5-4 and TRBJ2-5; 8 nucleotides align to TRBD2. The CDR3 consists of 14 residues. Germline CDR1 and CDR2: SGHNT and YYREEE (reference sequence). The ends lost 3 bases at V and 6 bases at J; junction bases unmatched: 7. The CDR3 DNA reads TGTGCCAGCAGCTCCCCTGCGGGGGGTAAGACCCAGTACTTC. Translation: CASSSPAGGKTQYF. Full variable domain (missing parts from reference TRBV5-4 and TRBJ2-5): ETGVTQSPTHLIKTRGQQVTLRCSSQSGHNTVSWYQQALGQGPQFIFQYYREEENGRGNFPPRFSGLQFPNYSSELNVNALELDDSALYLCASSSPAGGKTQYFGPGTRLLVL.

The V call is TRBV9, the J call TRBJ2-7; 10 bases fit TRBD1. CDR1 is SGDLS and CDR2 is YYNGEE in the germline V gene. The V segment lost 8 bases and the J segment 4 bases; nucleotides outside the gene matches: 3. The CDR3 runs 12 residues. Written as DNA, the CDR3 is TGTGCCAGGGACAGGGGGAGGTACGAGCAGTACTTC. Amino acids: CARDRGRYEQYF.

The chain uses TRBV29-1 and TRBJ2-7; maybe TRBD1 (6 bases). V lost 1 base to trimming and J lost 4 bases, with 14 bases between them. Germline loops: CDR1 SQVTM, CDR2 ANQGSEA. This CDR3 has 14 residues. The CDR3, as DNA: TGCAGCGTTGAAGCGGTAGGGACAACTTACGAGCAGTACTTC. Amino acid sequence: CSVEAVGTTYEQYF.

The chain links TRBV29-1 to TRBJ2-3, with no clear D. Germline assignment: CDR1 SQVTM and CDR2 ANQGSEA. Deletions cut 8 bases from V and 0 bases from J, with 9 bases between. The CDR3 runs to 12 residues. The CDR3 coding sequence is TGCAGCCTAGGTCCTAGCACAGATACGCAGTATTTT. The encoded protein is CSLGPSTDTQYF.

V and J are TRBV3-1 and TRBJ1-6, with D maybe TRBD1 (5 bases). Trimming stripped 3 bases from V and 7 bases from J, with 13 bases between. The CDR3 contains 15 residues. Germline values: CDR1 LGHDT, CDR2 YNNKEL (reference sequence). The CDR3, as DNA: TGTGCCAGCAGCCACCCAGGAGAGGGGAATTCACCCCTCCACTTT. It yields the protein CASSHPGEGNSPLHF. The full variable domain, in which reference TRBV3-1 and TRBJ1-6 provide the parts outside the CDR3, is DTAVSQTPKYLVTQMGNDKSIKCEQNLGHDTMYWYKQDSKKFLKIMFSYNNKELIINETVPNRFSPKSPDKAHLNLHINSLELGDSAVYFCASSHPGEGNSPLHFGNGTRLTVT.

The V gene is TRBV24-1, the J gene TRBJ2-5; unclear D gene. The CDR3 length is 13 residues. The V end lost 3 bases, the J end lost 7 bases, and 11 bases lay between the germline ends. Germline CDR1 and CDR2: KGHDR and SFDVKD. The CDR3 here is CATSDGEPATQYF. DNA for the CDR3: TGTGCCACCAGTGATGGAGAGCCCGCGACCCAGTACTTC.

V is TRBV5-1 and J is TRBJ1-1, with no clear D. Trimming took 5 bases from V and 8 from J, leaving 13 bases between them. This CDR3 region has 12 residues. CDR1 is SGHRS and CDR2 is YFSETQ in the germline V gene. The CDR3 reads CASSSGGLEAFF. The CDR3 nucleotides read TGCGCCAGCAGTTCAGGTGGACTGGAAGCTTTCTTT.

V usage is TRBV20-1 and J usage is TRBJ2-3; 8 nucleotides line up with TRBD1. V was clipped by 1 base and J by 1 base; unmatched bases: 7. The V gene's germline CDR1 is DFQATT and CDR2 SNEGSKA (reference sequence). The CDR3 has 16 amino acids. The CDR3 protein is CSARAMTGEGTDTQYF. CDR3 nucleotide sequence: TGCAGTGCTAGAGCGATGACAGGGGAAGGCACAGATACGCAGTATTTT.

V gene TRBV3-1 combines with J gene TRBJ2-1; D might be TRBD1 (6 bases). Germline V gene data show CDR1 as LGHDT and CDR2 as YNNKEL (reference sequence). V gave up 4 bases and J gave up 1 base, with 14 bases separating them. This CDR3 has 16 amino acids. CDR3 sequence reads: CASSLNRAQSYNEQFF. DNA of the CDR3: TGTGCCAGCAGCCTCAACAGGGCTCAGTCCTACAATGAGCAGTTCTTC.

This clonotype appeared once. V gene TRBV20-1 combines with J gene TRBJ2-5; D gene ambiguous. The CDR3 contains 13 residues. Looked up from germline, CDR1 is DFQATT and CDR2 is SNEGSKA (reference sequence). V lost 1 base and J 2 bases, leaving 8 bases between the germline ends. The CDR3 loop is CSARARRQETQYF. Here the CDR3 DNA reads TGCAGTGCTAGAGCCCGCAGGCAAGAGACCCAGTACTTC.

The chain uses TRBV20-1 and TRBJ2-5, with D perhaps matching TRBD2 (5 bases). Germline-derived CDR1 and CDR2 are DFQATT and SNEGSKA (reference sequence). This CDR3 spans 13 amino acids. V lost 0 bases, J lost 5 bases, and 10 bases lay in between. In nucleotides, the CDR3 is TGCAGTGCTAGAGATAGCGTGAGGGAGACCCAGTACTTC. Amino acids: CSARDSVRETQYF.

This clonotype was seen just once. This sequence joins TRBV7-2 and TRBJ2-7; TRBD1 matches at 7 bases. The CDR3 extends over 16 amino acids. Trimming cost V 4 bases and J 0 bases; bases outside gene matches: 9. Germline lookup yields CDR1 SGHTA and CDR2 FQGNSA. The CDR3 protein is CASSSLQGPLSYEQYF. The CDR3 DNA reads TGTGCCAGCAGCTCACTACAGGGGCCCCTCTCCTACGAGCAGTACTTC. Looking up the rest from reference TRBV7-2 and TRBJ2-7 gives the full variable domain: GAGVSQSPSNKVTEKGKDVELRCDPISGHTALYWYRQSLGQGLEFLIYFQGNSAPDKSGLPSDRFSAERTGGSVSTLTIQRTQQEDSAVYLCASSSLQGPLSYEQYFGPGTRLTVT.

The V gene is TRBV7-6, the J gene TRBJ2-3; D remains unclear. V was shortened by 2 bases and J by 5 bases, with 20 bases between the two germline ends. Per germline, CDR1 SGHVS and CDR2 FNYEAQ. The CDR3 has 17 amino acids. As DNA, the CDR3 is TGTGCCAGCAGCTTACGAGCCGCGACCCCCTCCGGAGATACGCAGTATTTT. Translated, it gives CASSLRAATPSGDTQYF.

The chain is built from TRBV12-3 or TRBV12-4 and TRBJ2-7; 9 bases match TRBD2. The CDR3 length is 16 residues. J gave up 4 bases and V 3 bases, and 10 bases lay outside the gene matches. The CDR3 bases are TGTGCCAGCAGTTTCAACGGGCGAGCGGGGGGATACGAGCAGTACTTC. Amino acids: CASSFNGRAGGYEQYF.